This is a list of T cell receptor beta chains from one sample in a study of shared clonotypes between healthy human individuals. TCRdb's copy holds only in-frame clones and misses some; the assay was immunoSEQ multiplex PCR. The table shows millions of clones, with about 95% occurring only once. Material: naive CD4+ T cells sorted from blood. The source of these receptors is a man between 18 and 35 years old in good health. CDR3s include the opening cysteine and the closing phenylalanine or tryptophan. D genes are given only for firm matches. Only some rows state a clone size, as once, few, many or a class for expanded clones.

TRBD1,TRBV2,NA,TRBJ2-1,TGTGCCAGCAGTGCGGACAGGGGATCCTACAATGAGCAGTTCTTC,CASSADRGSYNEQFF
TRBD2,TRBV4-3,NA,TRBJ2-1,TGCGCCAGCAGCCAAGGAGGGGTAGCGGGAGAAAAGCAGTTCTTC,CASSQGGVAGEKQFF
TRBD1,TRBV6-5,NA,TRBJ1-3,TGTGCCACACGACAGGGAGGTGGAAACACCATATATTTT,CATRQGGGNTIYF
NA,TRBV4-3,NA,TRBJ2-1,TGCGCCAGCAGCCAAGATTTAGAATACAATGAGCAGTTCTTC,CASSQDLEYNEQFF
NA,TRBV7-2,NA,TRBJ1-3,TGTGCCAGCAGCGAAGGAGGGGCTGGAAACACCATATATTTT,CASSEGGAGNTIYF
NA,TRBV11-2,NA,TRBJ2-7,TGTGCCAGCAGCCCAGGAGGTTTCGAGCAGTACTTC,CASSPGGFEQYF
NA,TRBV29-1,NA,TRBJ2-3,TGCAGCGTTGAAGAAAAAGTCCACACAGATACGCAGTATTTT,CSVEEKVHTDTQYF
TRBD1,TRBV10-1,NA,TRBJ2-5,TGCGCCAGCAGTGAATCAGGGGGCCAAGAGACCCAGTACTTC,CASSESGGQETQYF
TRBD2,TRBV5-6,once,TRBJ2-3,TGTGCCAGCAGCTTGGGACTAGCGGGAGGCTGGAGCACAGATACGCAGTATTTT,CASSLGLAGGWSTDTQYF
NA,TRBV5-1,NA,TRBJ1-6,TGCGCCAGCAGCCTGGACGAAAGCTCCTATAATTCACCCCTCCACTTT,CASSLDESSYNSPLHF
NA,TRBV6-1,once,TRBJ1-1,TGTGCCAGCAGTGGGAGCTTTGGTACTGAAGCTTTCTTT,CASSGSFGTEAFF
NA,TRBV4-1,NA,TRBJ1-3,TGCGCCAGCAGCCTGTCGGGGTACGCCGGAAACACCATATATTTT,CASSLSGYAGNTIYF
TRBD1,TRBV2,NA,TRBJ2-5,TGTGCCAGCAGTGTACAGGGGTTTGGAGAGACCCAGTACTTC,CASSVQGFGETQYF
TRBD2,TRBV6-5,NA,TRBJ2-1,TGTGCCAGCAGTTACTCGACTAGCGGGGGCTATGAGCAGTTCTTC,CASSYSTSGGYEQFF
NA,TRBV5-1,few,TRBJ1-6,TGCGCCAGCAGCTTGGCGGCACCAAATTCACCCCTCCACTTT,CASSLAAPNSPLHF
NA,TRBV11-2,NA,TRBJ1-4,TGTGCCAGCAGCCCAGGGACGCAGGAAAAACTGTTTTTT,CASSPGTQEKLFF
NA,TRBV6-5,NA,TRBJ1-5,TGTGCCAGCAGTTACTCAAAGGGTTCCAATCAGCCCCAGCATTTT,CASSYSKGSNQPQHF
NA,TRBV11-2,NA,TRBJ2-3,TGTGCCAGCAGGGGGGCAGGGAGCACAGATACGCAGTATTTT,CASRGAGSTDTQYF
NA,TRBV5-1,NA,TRBJ2-5,TGCGCCAGCAGCTTTAGAAGGGGAGAGACCCAGTACTTC,CASSFRRGETQYF
NA,TRBV6-1,NA,TRBJ1-1,TGTGCCAGCAGGTCGGGTCTCACTGAAGCTTTCTTT,CASRSGLTEAFF
NA,TRBV7-8,once,TRBJ1-1,TGTGCCAGCAGCTTAGTGGGATACACTGAAGCTTTCTTT,CASSLVGYTEAFF
NA,TRBV6-6,NA,TRBJ1-3,TGTGCCGGCCGCGTAGGGGATGGAAACACCATATATTTT,CAGRVGDGNTIYF
TRBD2,TRBV7-3,NA,TRBJ2-5,TGTGCCAGCAGCTTTAGCGGGGGGGCCGTCGAGACCCAGTACTTC,CASSFSGGAVETQYF
TRBD2,TRBV6-1,NA,TRBJ2-4,TGTGCCAGCAGTGAATCCTTAGCGGGGGGGAACGCAGCCAAAAACATTCAGTACTTC,CASSESLAGGNAAKNIQYF
NA,TRBV27,NA,TRBJ2-7,TGTGCCAGCAGTTTTGGGGGTCCCTCCTACGAGCAGTACTTC,CASSFGGPSYEQYF
NA,TRBV7-2,NA,TRBJ1-2,TGTGCCAGCAGCTTAGGTGGGGGGCGGTACACCTTC,CASSLGGGRYTF
TRBD1,TRBV5-1,NA,TRBJ2-7,TGCGCCAGCAGCTTGCCCGGGACAGGGGCCGAGCAGTACTTC,CASSLPGTGAEQYF
NA,TRBV7-9,NA,TRBJ2-7,TGTGCCAGCAGCTTGTTCGAGTCTGCCGAGCAGTACTTC,CASSLFESAEQYF
NA,TRBV5-6,NA,TRBJ2-7,TGTGCCAGCAGCTTGATGACAGTGGGTTTTTACGAGCAGTACTTC,CASSLMTVGFYEQYF
NA,TRBV6-1,NA,TRBJ2-7,TGTGCCAGCACCCGGGACATCTCGGGAGCCGAGCAGTACTTC,CASTRDISGAEQYF
TRBD1,TRBV7-9,NA,TRBJ1-4,TGTGCCAGCAGCTTGAGTCAGGGGGGAGAAAAACTGTTTTTT,CASSLSQGGEKLFF
TRBD2,TRBV5-1,NA,TRBJ2-3,TGCGCCAGCAGCTTGGCGGCGGGGAGGGGCACAGATACGCAGTATTTT,CASSLAAGRGTDTQYF
NA,TRBV10-3,NA,TRBJ2-7,TGTGCCATCAGGGGAGACGCGAGCTCCTACGAGCAGTACTTC,CAIRGDASSYEQYF
TRBD2,TRBV5-1,NA,TRBJ2-7,TGCGCCAGCAGCCTGAGCGGGACTAACGAGCAGTACTTC,CASSLSGTNEQYF
TRBD2,TRBV7-9,NA,TRBJ2-1,TGTGCCAGCAGCTTAAGACTAGCGGGAGACAATGAGCAGTTCTTC,CASSLRLAGDNEQFF
NA,TRBV5-1,NA,TRBJ1-1,TGCGCCAGCAGACTAGGGTCCACAGGGATCCCTGAAGCTTTCTTT,CASRLGSTGIPEAFF